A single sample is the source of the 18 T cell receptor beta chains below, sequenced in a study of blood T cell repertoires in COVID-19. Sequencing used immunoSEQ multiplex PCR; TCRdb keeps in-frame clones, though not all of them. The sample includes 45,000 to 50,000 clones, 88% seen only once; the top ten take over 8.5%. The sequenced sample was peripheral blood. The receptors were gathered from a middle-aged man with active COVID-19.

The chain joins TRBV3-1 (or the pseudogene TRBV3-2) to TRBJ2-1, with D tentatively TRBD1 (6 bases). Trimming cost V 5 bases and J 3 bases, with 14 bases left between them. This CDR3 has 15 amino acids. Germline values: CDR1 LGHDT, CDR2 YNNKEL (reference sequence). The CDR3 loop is CASSLTGTNYNEQFF. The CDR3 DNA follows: TGTGCCAGCAGCTTAACCGGGACAAACTACAATGAGCAGTTCTTC.

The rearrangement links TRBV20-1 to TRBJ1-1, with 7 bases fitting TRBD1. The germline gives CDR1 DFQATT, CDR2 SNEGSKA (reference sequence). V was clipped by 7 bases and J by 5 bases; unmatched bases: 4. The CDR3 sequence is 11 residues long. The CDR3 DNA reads TGCAGTGTAAGGGGGCGGACTGAAGCTTTCTTT. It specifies CSVRGRTEAFF.

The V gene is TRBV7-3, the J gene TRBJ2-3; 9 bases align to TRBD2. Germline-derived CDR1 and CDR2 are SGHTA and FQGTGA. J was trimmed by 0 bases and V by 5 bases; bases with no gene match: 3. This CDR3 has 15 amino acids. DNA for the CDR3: TGTGCCAGCAGCCGCGGGGGGGTAAGCACAGATACGCAGTATTTT. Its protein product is CASSRGGVSTDTQYF. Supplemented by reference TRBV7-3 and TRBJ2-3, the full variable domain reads GAGVSQTPSNKVTEKGKYVELRCDPISGHTALYWYRQSLGQGPEFLIYFQGTGAADDSGLPNDRFFAVRPEGSVSTLKIQRTERGDSAVYLCASSRGGVSTDTQYFGPGTRLTVL.

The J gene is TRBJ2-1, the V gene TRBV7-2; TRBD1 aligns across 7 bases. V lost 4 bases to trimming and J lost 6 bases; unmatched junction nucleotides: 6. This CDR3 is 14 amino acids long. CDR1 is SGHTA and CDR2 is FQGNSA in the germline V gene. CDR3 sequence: CASSSAGTANEQFF. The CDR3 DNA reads TGTGCCAGCAGCTCAGCCGGGACAGCCAATGAGCAGTTCTTC.

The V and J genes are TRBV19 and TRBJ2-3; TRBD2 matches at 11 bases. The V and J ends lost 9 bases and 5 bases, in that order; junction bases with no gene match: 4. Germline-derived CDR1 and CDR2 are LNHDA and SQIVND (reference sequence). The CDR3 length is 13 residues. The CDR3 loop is CASGTSGLDTQYF. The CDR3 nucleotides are TGTGCCAGCGGGACTAGCGGTTTAGATACGCAGTATTTT.

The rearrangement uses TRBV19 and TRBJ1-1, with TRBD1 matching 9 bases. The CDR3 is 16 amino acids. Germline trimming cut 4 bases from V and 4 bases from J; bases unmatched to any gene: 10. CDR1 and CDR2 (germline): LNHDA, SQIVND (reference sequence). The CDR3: CASSKQGARQSTEAFF. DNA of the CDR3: TGTGCCAGTAGTAAACAGGGGGCAAGGCAGTCCACTGAAGCTTTCTTT.

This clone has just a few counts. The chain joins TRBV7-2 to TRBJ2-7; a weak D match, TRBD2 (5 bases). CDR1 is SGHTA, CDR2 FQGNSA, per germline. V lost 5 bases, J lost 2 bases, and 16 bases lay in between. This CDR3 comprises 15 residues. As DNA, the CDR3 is TGTGCCAGCAGCGGAAGAGGGTACGGCGCCTACGAGCAGTACTTC. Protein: CASSGRGYGAYEQYF.

The CDR3: CASSPRTGGGGTDTQYF. The CDR3 DNA is TGTGCCAGCTCACCACGGACAGGGGGTGGTGGCACAGATACGCAGTATTTT. The V and J genes are TRBV18 and TRBJ2-3, with 10 nucleotides matching TRBD1. CDR1 is KGHSH, CDR2 LQKENI, per germline. With V trimmed by 1 base and J by 1 base, 5 bases remained unmatched. CDR3 length: 17 amino acids.

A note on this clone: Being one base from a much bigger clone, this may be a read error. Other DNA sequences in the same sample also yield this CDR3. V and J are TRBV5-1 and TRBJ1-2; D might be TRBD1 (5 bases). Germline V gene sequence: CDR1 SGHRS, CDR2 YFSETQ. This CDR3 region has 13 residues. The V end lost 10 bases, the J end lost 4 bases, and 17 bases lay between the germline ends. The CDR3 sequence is CAPRAGGGYGYTF. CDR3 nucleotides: TGCGCCCCCAGGGCTGGGGGGGGCTATGGCTACACCTTC.

CDR3 in DNA: TGTGCCAGCAGTCCTGGGACTAGCGGGGCTAATGAGCAGTTCTTC. This gives the protein CASSPGTSGANEQFF. The rearrangement links TRBV6-4 to TRBJ2-1; TRBD2 matches 13 bases. The J segment lost 7 bases and the V segment lost 5 bases, leaving 5 bases of the junction unmatched. Looked up from germline, CDR1 is MRHNA and CDR2 is SNTAGT. The CDR3 spans 15 residues.

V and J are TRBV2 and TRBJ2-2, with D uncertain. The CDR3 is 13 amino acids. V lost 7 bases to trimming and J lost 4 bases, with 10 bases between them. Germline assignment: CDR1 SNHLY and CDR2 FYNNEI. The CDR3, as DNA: TGTGCCAGCACGCTGGTAGCCACCGGGGAGCTGTTTTTT. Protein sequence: CASTLVATGELFF.

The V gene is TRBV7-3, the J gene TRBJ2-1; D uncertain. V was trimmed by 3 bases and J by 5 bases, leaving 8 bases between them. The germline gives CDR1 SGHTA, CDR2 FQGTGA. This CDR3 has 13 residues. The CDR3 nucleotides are TGTGCCAGCAGCTTGTCCGTAGACAATGAGCAGTTCTTC. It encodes CASSLSVDNEQFF.

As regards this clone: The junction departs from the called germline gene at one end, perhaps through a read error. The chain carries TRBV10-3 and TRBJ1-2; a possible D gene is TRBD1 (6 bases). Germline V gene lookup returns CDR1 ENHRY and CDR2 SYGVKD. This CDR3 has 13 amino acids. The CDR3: CAITGDTLYGYTF. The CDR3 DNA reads TGTGCCATCACCGGGGACACGCTCTATGGTTACACCTTC.

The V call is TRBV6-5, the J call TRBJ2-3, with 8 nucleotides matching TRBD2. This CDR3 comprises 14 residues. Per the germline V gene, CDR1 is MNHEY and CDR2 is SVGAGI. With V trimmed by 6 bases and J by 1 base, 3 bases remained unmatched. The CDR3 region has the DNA TGTGCCAGCAGATACGGGGGGGGCACAGATACGCAGTATTTT. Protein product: CASRYGGGTDTQYF.

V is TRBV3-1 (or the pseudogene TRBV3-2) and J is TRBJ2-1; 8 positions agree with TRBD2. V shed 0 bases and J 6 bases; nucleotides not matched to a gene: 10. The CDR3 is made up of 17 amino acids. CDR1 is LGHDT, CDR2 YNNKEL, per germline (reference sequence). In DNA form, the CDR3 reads TGTGCCAGCAGCCAAGATCAATCCGGACTAGCTATCAATGAGCAGTTCTTC. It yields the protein CASSQDQSGLAINEQFF.

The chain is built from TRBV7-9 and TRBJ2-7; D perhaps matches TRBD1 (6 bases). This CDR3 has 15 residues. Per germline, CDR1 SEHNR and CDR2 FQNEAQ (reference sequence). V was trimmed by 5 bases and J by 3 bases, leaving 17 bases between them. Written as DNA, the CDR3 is TGTGCCAGCAGCCCCCGTGGGGGCAGGGGCTACGAGCAGTACTTC. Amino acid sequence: CASSPRGGRGYEQYF. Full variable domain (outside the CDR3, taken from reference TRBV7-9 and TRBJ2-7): DTGVSQNPRHKITKRGQNVTFRCDPISEHNRLYWYRQTLGQGPEFLTYFQNEAQLEKSRLLSDRFSAERPKGSFSTLEIQRTEQGDSAMYLCASSPRGGRGYEQYFGPGTRLTVT.

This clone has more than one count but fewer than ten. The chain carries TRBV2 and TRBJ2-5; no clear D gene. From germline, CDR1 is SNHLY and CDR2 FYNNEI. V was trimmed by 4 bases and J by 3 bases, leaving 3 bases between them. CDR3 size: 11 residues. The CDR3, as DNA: TGTGCCAGCAGTGCTGAAGAGACCCAGTACTTC. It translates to CASSAEETQYF. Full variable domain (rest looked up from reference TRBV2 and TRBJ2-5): EPEVTQTPSHQVTQMGQEVILRCVPISNHLYFYWYRQILGQKVEFLVSFYNNEISEKSEIFDDQFSVERPDGSNFTLKIRSTKLEDSAMYFCASSAEETQYFGPGTRLLVL.

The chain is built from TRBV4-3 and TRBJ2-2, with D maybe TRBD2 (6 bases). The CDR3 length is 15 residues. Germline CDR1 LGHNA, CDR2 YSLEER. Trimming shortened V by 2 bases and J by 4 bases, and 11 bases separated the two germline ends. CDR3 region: CASSQWGAGTGELFF. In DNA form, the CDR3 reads TGCGCCAGCAGCCAATGGGGAGCGGGCACCGGGGAGCTGTTTTTT.